The TCR beta chain under discussion was sequenced for a study of Ad26.COV2.S vaccination and SARS-CoV-2 variants. Produced via immunoSEQ multiplex PCR; TCRdb's table is partial and in-frame only. The table shows roughly 680,000 clones, with more than 80% occurring only once. This CDR3 is built from 14 residues. Deletions cut 3 bases from V and 7 bases from J, with 18 bases between. Germline CDR1 DFQATT, CDR2 SNEGSKA (reference sequence). Noted treatment: some 20 received Ad26.COV2.S at low or high dose, single or two shots; about 5 received placebo; per-sample allocation not given. Specimens were obtained on day 63 following the first vaccine or placebo injection.

The sequence derives from a person aged 18-60 years who received the Ad26.COV2.S COVID-19 vaccine or a placebo. The V gene is TRBV20-1, the J gene TRBJ2-5; D perhaps matches TRBD2 (6 bases). Sequencing was performed on peripheral blood, taken in a trial of Ad26.COV2.S vaccine versus placebo. Here the CDR3 DNA reads TGCAGTGCTAGTGCCGGAGGGGCCCTCGGGACCCAGTACTTC. Translation gives CSASAGGALGTQYF.